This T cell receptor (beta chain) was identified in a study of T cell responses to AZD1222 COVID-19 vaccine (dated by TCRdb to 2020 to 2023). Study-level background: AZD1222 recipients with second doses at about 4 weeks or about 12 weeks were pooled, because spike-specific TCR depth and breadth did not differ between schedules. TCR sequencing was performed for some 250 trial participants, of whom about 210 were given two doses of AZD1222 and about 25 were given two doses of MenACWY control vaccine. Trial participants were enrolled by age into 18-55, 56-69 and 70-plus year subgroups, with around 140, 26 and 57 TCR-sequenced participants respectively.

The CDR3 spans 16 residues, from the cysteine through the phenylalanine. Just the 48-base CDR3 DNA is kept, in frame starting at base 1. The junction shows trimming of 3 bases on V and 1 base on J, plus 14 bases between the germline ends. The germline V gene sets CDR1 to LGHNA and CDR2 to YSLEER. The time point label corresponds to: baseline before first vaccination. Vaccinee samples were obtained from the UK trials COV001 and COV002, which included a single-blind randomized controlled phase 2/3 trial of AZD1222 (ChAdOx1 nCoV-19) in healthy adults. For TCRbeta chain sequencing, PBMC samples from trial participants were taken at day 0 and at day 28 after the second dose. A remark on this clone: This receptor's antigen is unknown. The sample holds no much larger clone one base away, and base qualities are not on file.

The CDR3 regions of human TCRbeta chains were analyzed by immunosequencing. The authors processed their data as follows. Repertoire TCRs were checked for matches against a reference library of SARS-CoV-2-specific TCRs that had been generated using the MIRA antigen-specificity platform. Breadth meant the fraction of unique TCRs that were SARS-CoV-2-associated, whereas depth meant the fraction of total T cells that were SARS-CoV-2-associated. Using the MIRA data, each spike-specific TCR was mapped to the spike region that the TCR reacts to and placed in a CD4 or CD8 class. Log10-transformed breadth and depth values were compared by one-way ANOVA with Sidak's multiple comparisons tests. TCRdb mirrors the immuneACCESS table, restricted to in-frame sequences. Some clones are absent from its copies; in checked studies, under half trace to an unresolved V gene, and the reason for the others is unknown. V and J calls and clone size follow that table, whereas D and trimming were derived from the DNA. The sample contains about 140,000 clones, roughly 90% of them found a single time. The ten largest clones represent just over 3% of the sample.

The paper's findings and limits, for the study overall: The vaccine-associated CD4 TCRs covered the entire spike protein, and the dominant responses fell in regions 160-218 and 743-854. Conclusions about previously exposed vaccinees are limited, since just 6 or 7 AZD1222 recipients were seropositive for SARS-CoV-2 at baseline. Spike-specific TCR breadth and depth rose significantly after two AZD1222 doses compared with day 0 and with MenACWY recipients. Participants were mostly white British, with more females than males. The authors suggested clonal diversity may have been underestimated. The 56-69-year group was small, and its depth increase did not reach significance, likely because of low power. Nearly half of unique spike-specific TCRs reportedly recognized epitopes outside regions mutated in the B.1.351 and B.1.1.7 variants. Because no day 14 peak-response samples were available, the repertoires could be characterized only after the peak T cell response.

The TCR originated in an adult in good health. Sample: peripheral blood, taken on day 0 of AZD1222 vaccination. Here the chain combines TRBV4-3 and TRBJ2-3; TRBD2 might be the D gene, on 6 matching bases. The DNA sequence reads TGCGCCAGCAGCCACATTTCGGGGGAGGGCACAGATACGCAGTATTTT. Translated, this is CASSHISGEGTDTQYF.